What follows are 6 T cell receptor beta chains derived from one specimen sequenced in a study of cytomegalovirus exposure and HLA in healthy donors. The PCR employed 60 Vbeta primers together with 13 Jbeta primers. TCRdb's table, derived via immunoSEQ multiplex PCR, lists solely in-frame clones and lacks some. The table for this sample gives 75,000 to 85,000 clones. Sequences were obtained from PBMCs. Receptors originate from a man younger than 35 in good health and CMV-seropositive.

The chain couples TRBV30 to TRBJ1-4, with a weak D call TRBD1 (6 bases). V gave up 5 bases and J gave up 4 bases, with 23 bases separating them. CDR1 and CDR2 (germline): GTSNPN, SVGIG (reference sequence). The CDR3 totals 17 residues. CDR3 in amino acids: CAWGSMGAGQINEKLFF. The CDR3 DNA reads as TGTGCCTGGGGGAGTATGGGGGCAGGGCAAATTAATGAAAAACTGTTTTTT.

The chain joins TRBV6-1 to TRBJ1-1; TRBD1 agrees at 9 bases. The V and J ends lost 10 bases and 6 bases, in that order; junction bases with no gene match: 6. The V gene's germline CDR1 is MNHNS and CDR2 SASEGT. This CDR3 comprises 12 residues. The CDR3 region is CATGQGFPEAFF. CDR3 DNA: TGTGCCACCGGACAGGGGTTCCCTGAAGCTTTCTTT.

This chain uses TRBV5-1 with TRBJ2-6; TRBD1 might be the D (6 bases). V was pared by 4 bases and J by 0 bases, with 17 bases between. The CDR3 has 18 residues. Germline CDR1 SGHRS, CDR2 YFSETQ. CDR3 coding DNA: TGCGCCAGCAGCCCCACCGTGGGGGCGAGCTCTGGGGCCAACGTCCTGACTTTC. Protein: CASSPTVGASSGANVLTF.

This chain joins TRBV30 and TRBJ1-2, with a tentative D call TRBD1 (6 bases). CDR1 is GTSNPN, CDR2 SVGIG, per germline (reference sequence). The V gene lost 1 base and the J gene lost 1 base, with 28 bases spanning the gap. The CDR3 runs 20 residues. In DNA form, the CDR3 reads TGTGCCTGGAGTGGGATAGGATTTTCGGGTCGTCAAGGGGGTAACTATGGCTACACCTTC. Its translation: CAWSGIGFSGRQGGNYGYTF.

The chain links TRBV7-9 to TRBJ1-2; D call uncertain. Germline V gene data show CDR1 as SEHNR and CDR2 as FQNEAQ (reference sequence). The CDR3 length is 13 residues. With 0 bases removed from V and 8 bases from J, the gap between germline ends came to 10 bases. The CDR3 sequence: CASSLAGVEGYTF. The CDR3 nucleotides read TGTGCCAGCAGCTTAGCCGGGGTAGAAGGCTACACCTTC.

The gene calls are TRBV2 and TRBJ2-3, with TRBD2 identical over 8 bases. The CDR3 is 15 amino acids. V gave up 5 bases and J gave up 2 bases; unmatched junction bases: 6. CDR1 and CDR2 from the germline V gene are SNHLY and FYNNEI. CDR3 sequence reads: CASSPGGTYTDTQYF. The CDR3 coding sequence is TGTGCCAGCAGTCCGGGGGGGACTTACACAGATACGCAGTATTTT.